Listed here is a single T cell receptor (beta chain). Its specificity is not known. The PCR used 60 Vbeta and 13 Jbeta primers. Some clones are missing from TCRdb's copy, which holds only in-frame ones; the method was immunoSEQ multiplex PCR. The table lists 100,000 to 150,000 clones, 81% of them singletons. This sample stems from a study of cytomegalovirus exposure and HLA in healthy donors. Study-level points and caveats: Later on, an analysis found that several of the most significant clusters appeared to be linked to common viral pathogens, which included parvovirus B19. In presence/absence analyses, roughly uniform sequencing depth across donors was assumed.

The CDR3 has 14 amino acids. V was pared by 4 bases and J by 0 bases, with 8 bases between. The germline gives CDR1 SGDLS, CDR2 YYNGEE. The gene calls are TRBV9 and TRBJ1-5, with D possibly being TRBD1 (5 bases). This receptor was obtained from a woman in her 40s in good health and CMV-seropositive. The sample comprised PBMCs. The chain's CDR3 is CASSSGDSNQPQHF. The CDR3 DNA is TGTGCCAGCAGCTCGGGGGATAGCAATCAGCCCCAGCATTTT. Looking up the rest from reference TRBV9 and TRBJ1-5 gives the full variable domain: DSGVTQTPKHLITATGQRVTLRCSPRSGDLSVYWYQQSLDQGLQFLIQYYNGEERAKGNILERFSAQQFPDLHSELNLSSLELGDSALYFCASSSGDSNQPQHFGDGTRLSIL.